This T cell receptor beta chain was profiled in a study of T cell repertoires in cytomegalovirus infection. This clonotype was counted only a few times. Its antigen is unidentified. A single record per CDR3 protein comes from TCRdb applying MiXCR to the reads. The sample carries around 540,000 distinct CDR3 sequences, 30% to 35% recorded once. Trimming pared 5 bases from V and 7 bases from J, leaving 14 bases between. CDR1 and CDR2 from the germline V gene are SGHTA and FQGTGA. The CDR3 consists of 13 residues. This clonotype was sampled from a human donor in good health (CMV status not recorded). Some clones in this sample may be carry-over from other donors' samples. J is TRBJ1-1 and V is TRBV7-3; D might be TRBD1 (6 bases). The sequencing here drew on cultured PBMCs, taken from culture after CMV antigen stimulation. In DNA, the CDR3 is TGTGCCAGCAGCGCCGGACAGCGCCTTGAAGCTTTCTTT. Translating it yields CASSAGQRLEAFF.